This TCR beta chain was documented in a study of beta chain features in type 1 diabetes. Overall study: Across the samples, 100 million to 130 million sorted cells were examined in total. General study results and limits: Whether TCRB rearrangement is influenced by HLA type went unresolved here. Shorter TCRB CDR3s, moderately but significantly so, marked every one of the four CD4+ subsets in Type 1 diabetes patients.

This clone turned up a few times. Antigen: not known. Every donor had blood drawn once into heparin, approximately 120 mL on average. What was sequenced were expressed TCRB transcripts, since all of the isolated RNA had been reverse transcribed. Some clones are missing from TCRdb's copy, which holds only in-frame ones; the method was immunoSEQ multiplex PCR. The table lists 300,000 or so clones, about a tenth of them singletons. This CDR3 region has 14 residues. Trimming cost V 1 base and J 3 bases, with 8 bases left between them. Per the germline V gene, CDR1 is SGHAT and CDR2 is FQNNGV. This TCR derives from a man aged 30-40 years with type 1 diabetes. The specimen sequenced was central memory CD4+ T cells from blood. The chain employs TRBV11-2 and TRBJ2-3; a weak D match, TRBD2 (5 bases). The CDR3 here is CASSLVPGTDTQYF. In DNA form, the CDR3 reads TGTGCCAGCAGCTTAGTTCCGGGGACAGATACGCAGTATTTT. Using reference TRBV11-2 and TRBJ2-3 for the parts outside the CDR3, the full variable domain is EAGVAQSPRYKIIEKRQSVAFWCNPISGHATLYWYQQILGQGPKLLIQFQNNGVVDDSQLPKDRFSAERLKGVDSTLKIQPAKLEDSAVYLCASSLVPGTDTQYFGPGTRLTVL.